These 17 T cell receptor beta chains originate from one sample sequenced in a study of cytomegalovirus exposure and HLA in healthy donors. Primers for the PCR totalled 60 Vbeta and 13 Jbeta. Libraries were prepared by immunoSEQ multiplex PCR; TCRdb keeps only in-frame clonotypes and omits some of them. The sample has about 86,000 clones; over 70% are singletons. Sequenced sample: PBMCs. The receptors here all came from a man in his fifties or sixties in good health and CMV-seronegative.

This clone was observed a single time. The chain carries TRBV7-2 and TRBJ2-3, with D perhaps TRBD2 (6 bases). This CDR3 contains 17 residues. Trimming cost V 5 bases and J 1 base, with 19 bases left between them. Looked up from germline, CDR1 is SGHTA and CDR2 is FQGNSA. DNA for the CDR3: TGTGCCAGCAGCCCCAGCCCAAATAGCGGACGCACAGATACGCAGTATTTT. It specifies CASSPSPNSGRTDTQYF.

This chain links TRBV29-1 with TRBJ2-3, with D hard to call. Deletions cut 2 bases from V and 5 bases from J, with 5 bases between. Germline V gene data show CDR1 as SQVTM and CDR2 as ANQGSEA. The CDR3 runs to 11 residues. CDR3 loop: CSVEPGDTQYF. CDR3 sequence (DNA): TGCAGCGTTGAACCGGGAGATACGCAGTATTTT.

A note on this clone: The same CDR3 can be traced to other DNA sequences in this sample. The CDR3 reads CASSLSSGETQYF. The CDR3 nucleotides are TGTGCCAGCAGCTTATCGTCGGGGGAGACCCAGTACTTC. The chain recombines TRBV7-2 with TRBJ2-5; tentatively, D is TRBD2 (5 bases). Between the trimmed V and J ends, which lost 2 bases and 5 bases, there was a span of 9 bases. In germline, CDR1 is SGHTA, CDR2 FQGNSA. CDR3 size: 13 residues.

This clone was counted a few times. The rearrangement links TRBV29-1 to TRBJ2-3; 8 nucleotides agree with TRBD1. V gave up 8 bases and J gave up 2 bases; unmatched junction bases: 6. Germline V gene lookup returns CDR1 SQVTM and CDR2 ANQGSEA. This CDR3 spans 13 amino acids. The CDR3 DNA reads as TGCAGCCTCTGGACAGGGTTCACAGATACGCAGTATTTT. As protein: CSLWTGFTDTQYF.

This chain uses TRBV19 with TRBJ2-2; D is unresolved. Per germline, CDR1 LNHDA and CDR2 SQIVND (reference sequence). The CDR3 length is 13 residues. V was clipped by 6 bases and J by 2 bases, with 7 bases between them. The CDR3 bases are TGTGCCAGTAGCCCGACAAACACCGGGGAGCTGTTTTTT. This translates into CASSPTNTGELFF.

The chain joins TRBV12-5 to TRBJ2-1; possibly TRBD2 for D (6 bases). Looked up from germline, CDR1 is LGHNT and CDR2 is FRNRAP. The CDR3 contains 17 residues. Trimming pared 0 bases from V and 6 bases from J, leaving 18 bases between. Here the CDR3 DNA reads TGTGCTAGTGGTTTGGTAAGAATGGGCGGGGAGACCAATGAGCAGTTCTTC. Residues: CASGLVRMGGETNEQFF.

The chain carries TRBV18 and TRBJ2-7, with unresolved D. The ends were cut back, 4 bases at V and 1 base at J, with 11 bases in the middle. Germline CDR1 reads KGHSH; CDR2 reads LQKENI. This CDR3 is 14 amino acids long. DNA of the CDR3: TGTGCCAGCTCACGGTCGGGTTCATCCTACGAGCAGTACTTC. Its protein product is CASSRSGSSYEQYF.

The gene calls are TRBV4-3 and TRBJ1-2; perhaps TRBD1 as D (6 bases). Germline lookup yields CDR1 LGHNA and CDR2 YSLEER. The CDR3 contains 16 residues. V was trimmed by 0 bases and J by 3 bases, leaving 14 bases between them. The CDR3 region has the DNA TGCGCCAGCAGCCAAGATCCGGCAGGGGATCACTATGGCTACACCTTC. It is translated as CASSQDPAGDHYGYTF.

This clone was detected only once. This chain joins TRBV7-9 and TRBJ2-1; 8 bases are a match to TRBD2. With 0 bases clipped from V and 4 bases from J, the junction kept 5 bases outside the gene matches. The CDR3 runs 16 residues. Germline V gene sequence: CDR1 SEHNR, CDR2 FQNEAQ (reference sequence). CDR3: CASSLAGGGQYNEQFF. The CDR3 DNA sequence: TGTGCCAGCAGCTTAGCCGGGGGGGGCCAGTACAATGAGCAGTTCTTC.

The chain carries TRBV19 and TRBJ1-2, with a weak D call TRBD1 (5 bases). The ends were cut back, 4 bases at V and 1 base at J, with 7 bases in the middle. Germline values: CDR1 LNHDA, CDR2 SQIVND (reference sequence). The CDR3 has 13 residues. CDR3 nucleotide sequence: TGTGCCAGTAGTACAGGGAATAACTATGGCTACACCTTC. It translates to CASSTGNNYGYTF.

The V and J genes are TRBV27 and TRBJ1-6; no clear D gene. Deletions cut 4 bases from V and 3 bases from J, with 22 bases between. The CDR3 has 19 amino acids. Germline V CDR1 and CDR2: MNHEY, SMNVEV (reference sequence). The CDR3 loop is CASSCPSGNYTGYNSPLHF. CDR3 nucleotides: TGTGCCAGCAGTTGCCCCTCCGGGAACTATACGGGCTATAATTCACCCCTCCACTTT.

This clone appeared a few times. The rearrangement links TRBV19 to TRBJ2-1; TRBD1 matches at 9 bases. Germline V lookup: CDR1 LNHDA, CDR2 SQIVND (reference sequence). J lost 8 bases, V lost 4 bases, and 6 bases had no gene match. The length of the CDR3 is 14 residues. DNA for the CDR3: TGTGCCAGTAGTAGGGGACAGGGTCTCGATGAGCAGTTCTTC. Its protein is CASSRGQGLDEQFF.

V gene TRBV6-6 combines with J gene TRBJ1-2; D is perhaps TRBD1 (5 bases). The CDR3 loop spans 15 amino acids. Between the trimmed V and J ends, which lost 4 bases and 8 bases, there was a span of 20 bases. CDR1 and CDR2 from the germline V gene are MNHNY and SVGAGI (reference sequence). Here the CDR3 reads CASSLGRVGVEGYTF. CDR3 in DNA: TGTGCCAGCAGTTTGGGCAGGGTAGGTGTCGAGGGCTACACCTTC.

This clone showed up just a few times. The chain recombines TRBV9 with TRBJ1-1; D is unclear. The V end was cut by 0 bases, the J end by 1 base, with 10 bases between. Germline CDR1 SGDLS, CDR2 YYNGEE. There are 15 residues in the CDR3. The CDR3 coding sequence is TGTGCCAGCAGCGTAGACGGTTCGGGGAACACTGAAGCTTTCTTT. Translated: CASSVDGSGNTEAFF.

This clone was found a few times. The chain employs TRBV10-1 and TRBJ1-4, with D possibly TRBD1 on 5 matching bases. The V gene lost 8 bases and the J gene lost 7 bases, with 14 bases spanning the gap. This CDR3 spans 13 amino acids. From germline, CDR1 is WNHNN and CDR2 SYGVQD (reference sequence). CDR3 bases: TGCGCCAGCCAGGCGCAGGGAGGTGAAAAACTGTTTTTT. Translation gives CASQAQGGEKLFF.

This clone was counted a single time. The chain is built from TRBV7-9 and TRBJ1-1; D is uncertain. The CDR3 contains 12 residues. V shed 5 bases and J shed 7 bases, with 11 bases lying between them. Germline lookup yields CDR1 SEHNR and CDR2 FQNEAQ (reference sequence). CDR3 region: CASSPGRGEAFF. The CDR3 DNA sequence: TGTGCCAGCAGCCCCGGACGGGGTGAAGCTTTCTTT.

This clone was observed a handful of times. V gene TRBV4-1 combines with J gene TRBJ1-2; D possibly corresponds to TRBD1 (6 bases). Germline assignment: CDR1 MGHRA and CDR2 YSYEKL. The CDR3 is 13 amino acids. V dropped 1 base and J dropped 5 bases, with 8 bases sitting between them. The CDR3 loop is CASSQATGYGYTF. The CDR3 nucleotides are TGCGCCAGCAGCCAAGCTACAGGGTATGGCTACACCTTC.